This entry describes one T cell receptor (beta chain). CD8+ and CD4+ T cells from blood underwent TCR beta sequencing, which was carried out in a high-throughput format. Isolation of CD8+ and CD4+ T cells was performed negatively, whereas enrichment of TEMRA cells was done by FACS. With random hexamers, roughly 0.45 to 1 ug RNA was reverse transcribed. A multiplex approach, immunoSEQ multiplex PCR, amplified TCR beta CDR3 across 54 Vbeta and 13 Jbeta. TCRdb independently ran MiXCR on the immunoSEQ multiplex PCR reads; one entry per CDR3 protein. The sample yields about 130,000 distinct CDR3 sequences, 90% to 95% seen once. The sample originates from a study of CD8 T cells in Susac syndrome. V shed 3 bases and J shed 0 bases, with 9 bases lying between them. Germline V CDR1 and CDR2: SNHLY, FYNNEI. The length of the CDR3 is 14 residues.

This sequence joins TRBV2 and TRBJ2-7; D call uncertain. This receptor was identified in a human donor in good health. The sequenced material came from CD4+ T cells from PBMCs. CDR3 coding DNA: TGTGCCAGCAGTGATGTTTGGCTCTCCTACGAGCAGTACTTC. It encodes CASSDVWLSYEQYF.